The present T cell receptor (beta chain) was sequenced within a study of molecular identifiers for immune sequencing clone quantification. Study-wide findings and caveats: Amid 940,000 or so naive cells, spiked Jurkat TCR RNA from one cell was reportedly still detectable.

TCRdb used MiXCR to reprocess the PCR reads, holding one entry per CDR3 protein. The data show around 460,000 distinct CDR3 sequences, under 30% seen once. A note on this clonotype: Its antigen remains unknown. This sequence may be a read error, since a much larger clone differs from it by one base.

CD8+CD4-CCR7+CD45RA+ cells were sorted as naive CD8 T cells. Germline loops: CDR1 LNHDA, CDR2 SQIVND (reference sequence). The CDR3 is 13 amino acids. The sequence derives from a human donor in good health. Some libraries in this study had Jurkat cell RNA spiked in. This chain uses TRBV19 with TRBJ2-2; tentatively, D is TRBD1 or TRBD2 (6 bases each). The sample taken for sequencing was naive CD8+ T cells from blood, with Jurkat cell RNA spiked in. Subset indicated: FACS-sorted CD8+CD4-CCR7+CD45RA+ naive T cells. The CDR3 DNA sequence: TGTGCCATAGCACAGGGACTCACCGGGGGGCTGTTTTTT. Protein: CAIAQGLTGGLFF.